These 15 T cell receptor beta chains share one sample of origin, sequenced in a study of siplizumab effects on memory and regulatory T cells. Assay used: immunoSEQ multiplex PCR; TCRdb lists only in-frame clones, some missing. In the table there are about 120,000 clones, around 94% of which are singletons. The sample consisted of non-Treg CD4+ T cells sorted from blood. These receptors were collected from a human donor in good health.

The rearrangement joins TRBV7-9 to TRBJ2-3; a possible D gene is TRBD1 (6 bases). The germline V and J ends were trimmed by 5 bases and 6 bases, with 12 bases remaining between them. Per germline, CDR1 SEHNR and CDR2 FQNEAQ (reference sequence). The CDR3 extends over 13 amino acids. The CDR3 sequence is CASSIQGLDTQYF. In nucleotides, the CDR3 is TGTGCCAGCAGCATCCAGGGGCTGGATACGCAGTATTTT. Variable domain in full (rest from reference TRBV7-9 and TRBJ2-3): DTGVSQNPRHKITKRGQNVTFRCDPISEHNRLYWYRQTLGQGPEFLTYFQNEAQLEKSRLLSDRFSAERPKGSFSTLEIQRTEQGDSAMYLCASSIQGLDTQYFGPGTRLTVL.

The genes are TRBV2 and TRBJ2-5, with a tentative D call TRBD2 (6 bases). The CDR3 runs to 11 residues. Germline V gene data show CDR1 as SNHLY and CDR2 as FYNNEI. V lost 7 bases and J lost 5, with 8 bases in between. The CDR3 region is CASIGGETQYF. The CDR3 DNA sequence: TGTGCCAGCATTGGGGGGGAGACCCAGTACTTC.

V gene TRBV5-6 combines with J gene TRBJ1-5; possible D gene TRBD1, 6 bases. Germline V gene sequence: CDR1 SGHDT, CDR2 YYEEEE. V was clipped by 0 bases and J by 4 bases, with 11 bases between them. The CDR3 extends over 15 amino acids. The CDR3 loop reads CASSLGRGRNQPQHF. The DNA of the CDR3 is TGTGCCAGCAGCTTGGGCAGGGGAAGGAATCAGCCCCAGCATTTT. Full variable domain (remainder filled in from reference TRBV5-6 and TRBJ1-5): DAGVTQSPTHLIKTRGQQVTLRCSPKSGHDTVSWYQQALGQGPQFIFQYYEEEERQRGNFPDRFSGHQFPNYSSELNVNALLLGDSALYLCASSLGRGRNQPQHFGDGTRLSIL.

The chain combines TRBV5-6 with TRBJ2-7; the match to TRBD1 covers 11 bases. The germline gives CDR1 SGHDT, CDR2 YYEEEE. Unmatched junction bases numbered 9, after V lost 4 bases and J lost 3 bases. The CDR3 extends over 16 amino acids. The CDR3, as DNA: TGTGCCAGCAGCCCTGGGACAGGGGGGGTTTTCTACGAGCAGTACTTC. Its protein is CASSPGTGGVFYEQYF.

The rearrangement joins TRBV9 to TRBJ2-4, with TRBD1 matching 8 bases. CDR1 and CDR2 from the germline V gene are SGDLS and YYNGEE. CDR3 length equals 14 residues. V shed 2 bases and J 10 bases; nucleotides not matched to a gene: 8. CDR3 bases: TGTGCCAGCAGCGTCGGTACAGGGGGACGGATTCAGTACTTC. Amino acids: CASSVGTGGRIQYF.

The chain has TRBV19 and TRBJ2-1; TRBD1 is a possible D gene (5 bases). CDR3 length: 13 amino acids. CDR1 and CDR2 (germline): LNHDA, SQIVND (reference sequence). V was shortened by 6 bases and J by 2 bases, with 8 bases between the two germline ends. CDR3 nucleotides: TGTGCCAGTAGAGGGGCTGCCTACAATGAGCAGTTCTTC. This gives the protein CASRGAAYNEQFF.

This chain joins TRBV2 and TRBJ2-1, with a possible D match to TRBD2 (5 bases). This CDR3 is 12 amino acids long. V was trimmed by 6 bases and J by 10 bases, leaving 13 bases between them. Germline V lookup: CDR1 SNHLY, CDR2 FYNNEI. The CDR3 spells CASRYDGLEQFF. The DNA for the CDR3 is TGTGCCAGCAGATACGACGGACTGGAGCAGTTCTTC.

The CDR3 nucleotides are TGTGCCAGTACCCACCCCAGCTCCTACGAGCAGTACTTC. Its translation: CASTHPSSYEQYF. The gene calls are TRBV19 and TRBJ2-7; no firm D call. The CDR3 covers 13 residues. Trimming cost V 7 bases and J 0 bases, with 10 bases left between them. The V gene's germline CDR1 is LNHDA and CDR2 SQIVND (reference sequence).

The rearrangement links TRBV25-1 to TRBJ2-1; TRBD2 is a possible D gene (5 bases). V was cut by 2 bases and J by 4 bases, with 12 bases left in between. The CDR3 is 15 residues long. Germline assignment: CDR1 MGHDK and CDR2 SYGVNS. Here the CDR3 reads CASSEPGPGYNEQFF. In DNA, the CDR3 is TGTGCCAGCAGTGAACCTGGGCCGGGGTACAATGAGCAGTTCTTC.

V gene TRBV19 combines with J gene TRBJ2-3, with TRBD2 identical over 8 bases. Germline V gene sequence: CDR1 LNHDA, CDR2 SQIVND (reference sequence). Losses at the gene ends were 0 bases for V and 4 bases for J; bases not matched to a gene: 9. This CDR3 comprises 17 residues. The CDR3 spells CASSIDPLAGGPDTQYF. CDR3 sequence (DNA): TGTGCCAGTAGTATAGATCCTTTGGCGGGAGGTCCAGATACGCAGTATTTT.

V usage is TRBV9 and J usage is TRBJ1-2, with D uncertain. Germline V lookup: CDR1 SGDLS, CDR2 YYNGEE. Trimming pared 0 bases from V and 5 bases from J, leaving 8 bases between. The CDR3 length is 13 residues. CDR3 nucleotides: TGTGCCAGCAGCGTAGCGGCCTCTTATGGCTACACCTTC. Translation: CASSVAASYGYTF.

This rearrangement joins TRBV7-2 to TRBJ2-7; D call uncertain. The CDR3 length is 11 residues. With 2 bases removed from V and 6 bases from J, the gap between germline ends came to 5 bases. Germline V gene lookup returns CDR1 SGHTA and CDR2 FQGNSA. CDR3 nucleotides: TGTGCCAGCAGCTTAATCCTCGAGCAGTACTTC. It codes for CASSLILEQYF.

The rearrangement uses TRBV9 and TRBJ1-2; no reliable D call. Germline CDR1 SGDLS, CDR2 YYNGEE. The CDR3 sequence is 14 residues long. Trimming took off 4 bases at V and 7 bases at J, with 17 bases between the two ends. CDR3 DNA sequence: TGTGCCAGCAGCCCCGGGGTCCCGAGGAGTGGCTACACCTTC. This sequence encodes CASSPGVPRSGYTF.

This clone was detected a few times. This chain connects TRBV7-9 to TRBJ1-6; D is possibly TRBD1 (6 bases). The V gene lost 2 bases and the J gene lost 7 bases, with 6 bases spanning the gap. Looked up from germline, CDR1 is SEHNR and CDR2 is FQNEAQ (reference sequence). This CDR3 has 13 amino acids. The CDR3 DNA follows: TGTGCCAGCAGCTTACAGGGGAATTCACCCCTCCACTTT. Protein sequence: CASSLQGNSPLHF.

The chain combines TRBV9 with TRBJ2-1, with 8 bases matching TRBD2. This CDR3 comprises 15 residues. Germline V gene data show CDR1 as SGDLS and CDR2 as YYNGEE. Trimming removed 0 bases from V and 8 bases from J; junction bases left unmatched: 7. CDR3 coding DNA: TGTGCCAGCAGCGTAGAGGGCGGGAGGATCTATGAGCAGTTCTTC. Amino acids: CASSVEGGRIYEQFF.